This entry features one T cell receptor beta chain sequence. The antigen it binds to is not known. Per-nucleotide qualities are absent, and no much larger clonotype sits a single base away. The data were taken from a study of low-dose radiotherapy and immunotherapy resistance in tumors (dated by TCRdb to between 2021 and 2022). Turning to the overall study: In Cohort 1, 0.5 Gy per fraction was delivered every 2 weeks, and a total PTV dose of 6.5 Gy was prescribed. Patients in Cohort 2 were given 1 Gy per fraction every two weeks, for a total of 13 Gy across 26 weeks. Nivolumab was administered intravenously as a 240 mg flat dose every two weeks, and ipilimumab was administered intravenously at 1 mg/kg every six weeks. Every two weeks, patients got intravenous cyclophosphamide at 200 mg/m2, given one day ahead of each radiation and immunotherapy administration. Patients took aspirin 300 mg orally once daily for four cycles, starting on cycle 1 day 1. The trial did not randomize participants into treatment groups. Eight patients were included in the translational analysis: three from the first dose cohort and the first five from the second dose cohort.

First-strand cDNA was synthesized with Superscript III and a set of TRAV- and TRBV-specific primers, covering both TCRalpha and TCRbeta chains. TCRs were amplified with Phusion for 20 to 25 PCR cycles, with a constant-region primer paired with the adapter attached to the V primers. The MessageAmp II aRNA Amplification Kit was used to amplify the isolated mRNA, with in vitro transcription run for approximately 15 hours at 37 degrees C. The Dynabeads mRNA DIRECT Purification Kit was used to isolate mRNA for TCR sequencing. Indexed Illumina adapters were added in a second approximately 26-cycle Phusion PCR, and the resulting products were purified with AMPure XP beads. Per the source publication's procedure: Custom Perl scripts were used to pool TCR sequences that encoded the same protein, to remove out-of-frame sequences, and to calculate the abundance of each clonotype. Any TCR sequence backed by just one read was left out of the analysis. Among the metrics used to describe the repertoires were Shannon entropy, Gini index, clonality, richness, and the frequency of TCRs shared between repertoires. Through fastp at Q25 and MiXCR, TCRdb rebuilt clones from the public reads, retaining in-frame beta chains. For every CDR3 protein sequence, its rows merge into one entry that carries the most common genes and DNA. These V and J calls originate from TCRdb's pipeline instead of the authors' own analysis. For this sample there are around 7,100 distinct CDR3 sequences; approximately 57% appear just once. The top ten hold about 13% of the sample.

The donors came from RACIN, which was a single-arm phase I dose-escalation trial that paired nivolumab and ipilimumab with aspirin, low-dose cyclophosphamide and low-dose radiotherapy. To be eligible, a patient needed to have an advanced solid tumor that was TIL-negative. This clonotype originated in a human donor with advanced metastatic prostate, ovarian, gallbladder or colorectal cancer (not recorded which). This table probably holds off-target reads from a library built for another chain.

Here is the DNA: TGTGCCAGCAGTTTGGGGACAGCGGGGGATCAAGAGACCCAGTACTTC. Its translation is CASSLGTAGDQETQYF. This receptor chain uses TRBV12-3 or TRBV12-4 and TRBJ2-5; the D gene is perhaps TRBD2, from 8 matching bases. Trimming takes 3 bases from V and 2 bases from J, and the germline ends sit 16 bases apart. The CDR3 covers 16 residues, taking in both the cysteine and the phenylalanine. The read is trimmed to its CDR3 DNA, 48 bases read in frame from base 1.